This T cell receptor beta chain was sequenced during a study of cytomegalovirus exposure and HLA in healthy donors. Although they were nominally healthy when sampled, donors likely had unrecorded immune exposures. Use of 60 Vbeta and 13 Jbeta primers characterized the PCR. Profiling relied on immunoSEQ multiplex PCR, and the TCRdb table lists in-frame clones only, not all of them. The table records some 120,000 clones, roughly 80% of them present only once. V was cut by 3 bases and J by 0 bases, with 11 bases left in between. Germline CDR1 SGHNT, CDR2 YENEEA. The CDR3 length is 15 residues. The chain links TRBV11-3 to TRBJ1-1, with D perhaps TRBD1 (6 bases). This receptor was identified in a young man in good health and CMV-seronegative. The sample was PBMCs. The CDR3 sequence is CASSLPGQMNTEAFF. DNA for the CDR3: TGTGCCAGCAGCTTGCCGGGACAAATGAACACTGAAGCTTTCTTT.